The 19 T cell receptor beta chains below were found in one sample sequenced in a study of shared clonotypes between healthy human individuals. TCRdb's copy holds only in-frame clones and misses some; the assay was immunoSEQ multiplex PCR. The data contain about 2.4 million clones, over 85% of them singletons. Sequencing was performed on naive CD4+ T cells from PBMCs. Subset meaning: CD45RA+ positively selected. These receptors all stem from a young man in good health. Some clones in this sample may be carry-over from other donors' samples.

This clone has only one observation. This CDR3 is also generated by other DNA sequences in the sample. The chain couples TRBV28 to TRBJ1-2; perhaps TRBD1 as D (5 bases). CDR3 length: 13 amino acids. V lost 6 bases to trimming and J lost 2 bases, with 10 bases between them. From germline, CDR1 is MDHEN and CDR2 SYDVKM. The CDR3 spells CASSLRENYGYTF. The DNA of the CDR3 is TGTGCCAGCAGCCTCAGGGAGAACTATGGCTACACCTTC.

The chain employs TRBV30 and TRBJ1-1, with D tentatively TRBD1 (5 bases). CDR3 length: 13 residues. Trimming took off 2 bases at V and 4 bases at J, with 11 bases between the two ends. Germline V gene data show CDR1 as GTSNPN and CDR2 as SVGIG (reference sequence). CDR3 sequence (DNA): TGTGCCTGGAGTTCGGGGGGAGGCACTGAAGCTTTCTTT. Its protein product is CAWSSGGGTEAFF.

As to this clone: This may come from a read error, since a much larger clone is one base off. This sample includes further DNA sequences coding for the same CDR3. The CDR3 DNA is TGTGCCAGCAGTTACTCGGGGAGCACTGAAGCTTTCTTT. Amino acid sequence: CASSYSGSTEAFF. V and J are TRBV6-5 and TRBJ1-1; no firm D call. V was clipped by 0 bases and J by 4 bases, with 6 bases between them. CDR3 size: 13 residues. Germline CDR1 is MNHEY and CDR2 is SVGAGI.

CDR3 protein: CASSPGQGRTGELFF. Here the CDR3 DNA reads TGTGCCAGCAGTCCCGGACAGGGGCGAACCGGGGAGCTGTTTTTT. V and J are TRBV6-1 and TRBJ2-2, with 9 bases identical to TRBD1. The V gene's germline CDR1 is MNHNS and CDR2 SASEGT. The length of the CDR3 is 15 residues. Germline trimming cut 5 bases from V and 5 bases from J; bases unmatched to any gene: 6.

The genes are TRBV18 and TRBJ2-7; D ambiguous. This CDR3 has 17 residues. The V gene's germline CDR1 is KGHSH and CDR2 LQKENI. Trimming cost V 4 bases and J 4 bases, with 23 bases left between them. The CDR3 loop is CASSLTGPVTASYEQYF. CDR3 nucleotide sequence: TGTGCCAGCTCACTTACTGGGCCGGTAACAGCCTCGTACGAGCAGTACTTC.

With regard to this clone: The sample holds other DNA sequences that translate to the same CDR3. The chain combines TRBV20-1 with TRBJ2-3; D ambiguous. Germline V gives CDR1 DFQATT, CDR2 SNEGSKA (reference sequence). Trimming took off 3 bases at V and 4 bases at J, with 5 bases between the two ends. The CDR3 length is 11 residues. DNA of the CDR3: TGCAGTGCTAGTTTAGCAGATACGCAGTATTTT. The encoded protein is CSASLADTQYF.

The genes are TRBV29-1 and TRBJ1-2; D is undetermined. V was shortened by 6 bases and J by 5 bases, with 10 bases between the two germline ends. CDR1 and CDR2 from the germline V gene are SQVTM and ANQGSEA. The CDR3 spans 11 residues. The CDR3 coding sequence is TGCAGCGTGACGGTGGAGTATGGCTACACCTTC. Translating it yields CSVTVEYGYTF.

The chain carries TRBV28 and TRBJ2-1; D might be TRBD1 or TRBD2, each matching 5 bases. The V gene lost 7 bases and the J gene lost 3 bases, with 19 bases spanning the gap. There are 16 residues in the CDR3. From germline, CDR1 is MDHEN and CDR2 SYDVKM. Here the CDR3 reads CASTPRWARGYNEQFF. DNA for the CDR3: TGTGCCAGCACCCCCCGGTGGGCGAGGGGCTACAATGAGCAGTTCTTC.

J is TRBJ1-1 and V is TRBV29-1; 9 bases match TRBD1. V lost 5 bases and J lost 1; bases outside the gene matches: 2. CDR3 size: 13 residues. The germline V gene encodes CDR1 SQVTM and CDR2 ANQGSEA. The CDR3 is CSVTGGGNTEAFF. The CDR3 bases are TGCAGCGTTACAGGGGGCGGGAACACTGAAGCTTTCTTT.

J is TRBJ2-2 and V is TRBV6-1; 13 nucleotides agree with TRBD2. This CDR3 contains 18 residues. Germline V gene lookup returns CDR1 MNHNS and CDR2 SASEGT. Germline trimming cut 4 bases from V and 4 bases from J; bases unmatched to any gene: 9. The CDR3 nucleotides read TGTGCCAGCAGTGCAGGACTAGCGGGAGTTGCGTCCACCGGGGAGCTGTTTTTT. Its protein is CASSAGLAGVASTGELFF.

The chain couples TRBV19 to TRBJ1-5; no definite D call. In germline, CDR1 is LNHDA, CDR2 SQIVND (reference sequence). The V end lost 2 bases, the J end lost 9 bases, and 14 bases lay between the germline ends. There are 14 residues in the CDR3. CDR3 in amino acids: CASSINPPVWPQHF. As DNA, the CDR3 is TGTGCCAGTAGTATAAATCCGCCCGTTTGGCCCCAGCATTTT.

This chain links TRBV7-9 with TRBJ2-1; a possible D gene is TRBD1 (5 bases). This CDR3 comprises 15 residues. Germline lookup yields CDR1 SEHNR and CDR2 FQNEAQ (reference sequence). Trimming pared 2 bases from V and 14 bases from J, leaving 22 bases between. This CDR3 is CASSLRRETAVEEFF. The CDR3 DNA follows: TGTGCCAGCAGCTTAAGGCGCGAGACAGCCGTCGAGGAGTTCTTC.

The J gene is TRBJ2-3, the V gene TRBV5-1; D may be TRBD1 or TRBD2 (5 bases each). This CDR3 comprises 15 residues. With 4 bases removed from V and 5 bases from J, the gap between germline ends came to 17 bases. Germline loops: CDR1 SGHRS, CDR2 YFSETQ. CDR3 in DNA: TGCGCCAGCAGCGGAGACGGGGCTAGTGGAGATACGCAGTATTTT. Translated, it gives CASSGDGASGDTQYF.

The chain carries TRBV5-6 and TRBJ1-2; D ambiguous. The V end lost 3 bases, the J end lost 2 bases, and 11 bases lay between the germline ends. Germline V gene sequence: CDR1 SGHDT, CDR2 YYEEEE. The CDR3 runs 14 residues. The CDR3 here is CASSSTGSNYGYTF. Written as DNA, the CDR3 is TGTGCCAGCAGCTCCACGGGGAGCAACTATGGCTACACCTTC.

This clone was observed once. This rearrangement joins TRBV27 to TRBJ1-2; D uncertain. Per germline, CDR1 MNHEY and CDR2 SMNVEV (reference sequence). This CDR3 region has 17 residues. Trimming stripped 0 bases from V and 0 bases from J, with 14 bases between. The DNA of the CDR3 is TGTGCCAGCAGTTTATCGGTGTATGTAGGGACTAACTATGGCTACACCTTC. This encodes CASSLSVYVGTNYGYTF.

This clone is a singleton in its sample. The chain links TRBV5-1 to TRBJ2-1; D is tentatively TRBD1 or TRBD2 (5 bases each). The CDR3 runs to 14 residues. CDR1 is SGHRS, CDR2 YFSETQ, per germline. The germline V and J ends were trimmed by 4 bases and 5 bases, with 13 bases remaining between them. The CDR3 loop reads CASSDTRGNNEQFF. In DNA form, the CDR3 reads TGCGCCAGCAGCGATACTAGGGGAAACAATGAGCAGTTCTTC.

This chain joins TRBV2 and TRBJ2-2; 7 bases align to TRBD1. V lost 8 bases, J lost 1 base, and 7 bases stayed unmatched. The CDR3 has 15 residues. Germline CDR1 SNHLY, CDR2 FYNNEI. Here the CDR3 reads CASGERQGNTGELFF. In DNA, the CDR3 is TGTGCCAGCGGGGAAAGACAGGGGAACACCGGGGAGCTGTTTTTT.

This clone has just one count. The gene calls are TRBV18 and TRBJ2-7, with TRBD1 matching 8 bases. The V and J ends lost 3 bases and 2 bases, in that order; junction bases with no gene match: 6. The CDR3 runs 15 residues. The V gene's germline CDR1 is KGHSH and CDR2 LQKENI. In DNA form, the CDR3 reads TGTGCCAGCTCACCCAGACAGGGGACCCCCTACGAGCAGTACTTC. Amino acids: CASSPRQGTPYEQYF.

The rearrangement links TRBV28 to TRBJ1-1; tentatively, D is TRBD1 (5 bases). The germline V gene encodes CDR1 MDHEN and CDR2 SYDVKM. With 6 bases removed from V and 4 bases from J, the gap between germline ends came to 15 bases. CDR3 size: 14 residues. In DNA, the CDR3 is TGTGCCAGCAGCAGCTGGGGGGAGAGCACTGAAGCTTTCTTT. Residues: CASSSWGESTEAFF.